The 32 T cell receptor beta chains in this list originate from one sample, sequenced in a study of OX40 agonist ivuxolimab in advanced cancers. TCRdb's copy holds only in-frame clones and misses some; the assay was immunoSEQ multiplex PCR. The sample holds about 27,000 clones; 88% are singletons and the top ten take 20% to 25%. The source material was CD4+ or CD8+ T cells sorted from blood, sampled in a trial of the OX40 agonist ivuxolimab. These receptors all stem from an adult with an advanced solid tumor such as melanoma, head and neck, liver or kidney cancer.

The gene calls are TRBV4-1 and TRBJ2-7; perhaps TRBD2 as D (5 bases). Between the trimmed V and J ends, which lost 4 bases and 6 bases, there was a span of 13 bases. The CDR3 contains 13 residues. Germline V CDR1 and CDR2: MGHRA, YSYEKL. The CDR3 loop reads CASSPEGVGEQYF. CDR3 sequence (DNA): TGCGCCAGCAGCCCCGAGGGAGTCGGCGAGCAGTACTTC.

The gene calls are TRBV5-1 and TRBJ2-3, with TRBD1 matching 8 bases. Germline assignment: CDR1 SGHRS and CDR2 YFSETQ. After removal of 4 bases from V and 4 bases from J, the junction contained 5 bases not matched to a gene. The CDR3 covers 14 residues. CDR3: CASSQTGVPDTQYF. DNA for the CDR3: TGCGCCAGCAGCCAGACAGGGGTCCCAGATACGCAGTATTTT.

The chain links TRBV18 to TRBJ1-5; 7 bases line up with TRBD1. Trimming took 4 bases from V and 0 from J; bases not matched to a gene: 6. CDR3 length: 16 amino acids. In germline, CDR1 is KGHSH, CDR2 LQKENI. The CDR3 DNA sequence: TGTGCCAGCTCACTAACAGGGGACGATAGCAATCAGCCCCAGCATTTT. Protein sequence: CASSLTGDDSNQPQHF.

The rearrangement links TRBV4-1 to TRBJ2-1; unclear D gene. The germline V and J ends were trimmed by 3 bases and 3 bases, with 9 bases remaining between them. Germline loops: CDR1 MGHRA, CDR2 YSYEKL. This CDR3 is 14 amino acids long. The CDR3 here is CASSHLSRYNEQFF. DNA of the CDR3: TGCGCCAGCAGCCACCTAAGCCGCTACAATGAGCAGTTCTTC.

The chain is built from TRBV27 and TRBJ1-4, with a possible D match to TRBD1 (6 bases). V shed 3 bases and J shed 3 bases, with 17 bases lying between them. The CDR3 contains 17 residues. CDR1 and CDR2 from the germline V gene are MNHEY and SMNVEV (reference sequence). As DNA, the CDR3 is TGTGCCAGCAGTTTTGGCCCGGTTGGGGGCTCTAATGAAAAACTGTTTTTT. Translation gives CASSFGPVGGSNEKLFF.

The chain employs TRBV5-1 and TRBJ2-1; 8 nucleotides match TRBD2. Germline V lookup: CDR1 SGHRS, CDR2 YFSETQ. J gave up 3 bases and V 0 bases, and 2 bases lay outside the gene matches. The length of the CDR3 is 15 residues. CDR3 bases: TGCGCCAGCAGCTTGGCGGGGGGGAACTACAATGAGCAGTTCTTC. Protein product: CASSLAGGNYNEQFF.

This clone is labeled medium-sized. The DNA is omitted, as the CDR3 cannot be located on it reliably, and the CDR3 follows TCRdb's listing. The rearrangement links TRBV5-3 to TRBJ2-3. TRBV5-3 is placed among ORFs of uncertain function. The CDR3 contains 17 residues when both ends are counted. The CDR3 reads CARSRRVPVCPADTQYF.

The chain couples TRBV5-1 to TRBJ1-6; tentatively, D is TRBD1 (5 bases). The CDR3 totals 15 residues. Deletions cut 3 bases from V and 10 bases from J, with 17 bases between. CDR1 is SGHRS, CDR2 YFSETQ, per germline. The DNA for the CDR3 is TGCGCCAGCAGCTCTGGGACGGCGAGCGGATCACCCCTCCACTTT. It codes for CASSSGTASGSPLHF.

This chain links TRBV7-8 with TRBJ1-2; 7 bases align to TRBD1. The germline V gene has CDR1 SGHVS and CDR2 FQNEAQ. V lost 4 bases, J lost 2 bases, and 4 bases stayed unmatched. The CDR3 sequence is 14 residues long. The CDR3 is CASSSDRVNYGYTF. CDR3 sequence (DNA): TGTGCCAGCAGCTCAGACAGGGTGAACTATGGCTACACCTTC.

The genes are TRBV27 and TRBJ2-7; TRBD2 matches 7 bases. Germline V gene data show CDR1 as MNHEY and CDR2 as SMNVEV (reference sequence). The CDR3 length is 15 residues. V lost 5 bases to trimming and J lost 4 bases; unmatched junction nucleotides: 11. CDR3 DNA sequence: TGTGCCAGCAGTACAACAGCGGGGCTGCCTTACGAGCAGTACTTC. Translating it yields CASSTTAGLPYEQYF.

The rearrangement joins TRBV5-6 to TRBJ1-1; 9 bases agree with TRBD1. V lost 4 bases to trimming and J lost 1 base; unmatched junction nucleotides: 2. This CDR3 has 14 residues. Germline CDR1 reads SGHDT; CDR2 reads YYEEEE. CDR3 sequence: CASSRDRENTEAFF. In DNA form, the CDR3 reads TGTGCCAGCAGCAGGGACAGGGAGAACACTGAAGCTTTCTTT.

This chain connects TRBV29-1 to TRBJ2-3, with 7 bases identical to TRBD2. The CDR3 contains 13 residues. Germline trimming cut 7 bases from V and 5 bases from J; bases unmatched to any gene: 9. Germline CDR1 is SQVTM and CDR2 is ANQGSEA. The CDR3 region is CSASGPVGDTQYF. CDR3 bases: TGCAGCGCTAGCGGCCCTGTGGGAGATACGCAGTATTTT.

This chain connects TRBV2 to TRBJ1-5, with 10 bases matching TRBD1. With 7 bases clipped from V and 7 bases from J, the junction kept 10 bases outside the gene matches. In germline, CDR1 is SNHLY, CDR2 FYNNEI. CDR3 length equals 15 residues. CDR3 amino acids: CASTGTGEITQPQHF. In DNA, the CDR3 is TGTGCCAGCACCGGGACAGGGGAGATAACGCAGCCCCAGCATTTT. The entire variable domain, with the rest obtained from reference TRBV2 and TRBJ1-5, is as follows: EPEVTQTPSHQVTQMGQEVILRCVPISNHLYFYWYRQILGQKVEFLVSFYNNEISEKSEIFDDQFSVERPDGSNFTLKIRSTKLEDSAMYFCASTGTGEITQPQHFGDGTRLSIL.

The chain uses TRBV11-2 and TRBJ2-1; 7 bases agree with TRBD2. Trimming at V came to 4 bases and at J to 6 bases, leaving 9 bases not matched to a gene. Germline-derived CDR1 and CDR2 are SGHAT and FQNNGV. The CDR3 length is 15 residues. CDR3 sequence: CASSSPGLVVNEQFF. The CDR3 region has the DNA TGTGCCAGCAGCTCTCCCGGACTAGTTGTCAATGAGCAGTTCTTC.

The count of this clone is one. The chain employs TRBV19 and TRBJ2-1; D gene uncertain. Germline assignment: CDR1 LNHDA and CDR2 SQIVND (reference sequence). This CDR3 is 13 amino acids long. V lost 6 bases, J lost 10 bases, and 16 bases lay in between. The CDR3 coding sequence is TGTGCCAGTAGCCTCCTACACGGCAACGAGCAGTTCTTC. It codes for CASSLLHGNEQFF.

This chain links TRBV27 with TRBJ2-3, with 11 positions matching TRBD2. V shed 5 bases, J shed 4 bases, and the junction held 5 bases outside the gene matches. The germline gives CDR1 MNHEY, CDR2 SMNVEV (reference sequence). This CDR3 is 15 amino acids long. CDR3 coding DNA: TGTGCCAGCAGTCCCGTAGCGGGAGGGCCAGATACGCAGTATTTT. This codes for CASSPVAGGPDTQYF.

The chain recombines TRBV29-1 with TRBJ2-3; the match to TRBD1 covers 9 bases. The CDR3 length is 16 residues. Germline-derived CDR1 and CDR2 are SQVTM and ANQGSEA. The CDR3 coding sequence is TGCAGTGTCAACCTCCTCCCGGGACAGGGAACAGATACGCAGTATTTT. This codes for CSVNLLPGQGTDTQYF.

DNA for the CDR3: TGTGCCAGCAACCAGGACAGGGTAGTCGACGAGCAGTACTTC. Translating gives CASNQDRVVDEQYF. The V gene is TRBV28, the J gene TRBJ2-7, with TRBD1 identical over 8 bases. Trimming at V came to 7 bases and at J to 5 bases, leaving 10 bases not matched to a gene. The CDR3 is 14 amino acids. In germline, CDR1 is MDHEN, CDR2 SYDVKM.

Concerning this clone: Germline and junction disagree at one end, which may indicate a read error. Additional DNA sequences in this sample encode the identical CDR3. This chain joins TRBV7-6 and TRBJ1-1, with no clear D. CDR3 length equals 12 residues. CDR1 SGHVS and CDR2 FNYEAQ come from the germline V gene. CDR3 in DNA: TGTGCTAGCAGCGGGTCGGACACTGAAGCTTTCTTT. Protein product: CASSGSDTEAFF. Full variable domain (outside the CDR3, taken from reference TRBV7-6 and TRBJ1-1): GAGVSQSPRYKVTKRGQDVALRCDPISGHVSLYWYRQALGQGPEFLTYFNYEAQQDKSGLPNDRFSAERPEGSISTLTIQRTEQRDSAMYRCASSGSDTEAFFGQGTRLTVV.

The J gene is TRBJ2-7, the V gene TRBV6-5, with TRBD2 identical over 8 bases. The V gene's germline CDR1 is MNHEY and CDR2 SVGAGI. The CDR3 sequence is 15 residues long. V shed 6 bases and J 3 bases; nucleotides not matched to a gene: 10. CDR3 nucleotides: TGTGCCAGCAGCCTGCGGGAGGTCGAGGTCTACGAGCAGTACTTC. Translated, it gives CASSLREVEVYEQYF.

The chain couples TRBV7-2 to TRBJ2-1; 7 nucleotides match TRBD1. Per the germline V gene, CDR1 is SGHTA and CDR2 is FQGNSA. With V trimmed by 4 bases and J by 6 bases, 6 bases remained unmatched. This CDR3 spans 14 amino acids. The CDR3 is CASSSPDRTNEQFF. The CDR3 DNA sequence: TGTGCCAGCAGCTCCCCGGACAGGACCAATGAGCAGTTCTTC.

The CDR3, as DNA: TGTGCCAGCAGCAAAGCGCTTATGGGTGATAGCAATCAGCCCCAGCATTTT. Translated: CASSKALMGDSNQPQHF. This chain uses TRBV21-1 with TRBJ1-5. TRBV21-1 is designated a pseudogene. This CDR3 spans 17 amino acids.

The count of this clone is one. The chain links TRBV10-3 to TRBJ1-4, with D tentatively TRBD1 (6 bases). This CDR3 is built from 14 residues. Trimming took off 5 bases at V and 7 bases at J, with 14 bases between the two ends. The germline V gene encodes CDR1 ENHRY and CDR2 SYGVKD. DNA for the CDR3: TGTGCCATCAGTAAACAGGGTTACGCTGAAAAACTGTTTTTT. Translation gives CAISKQGYAEKLFF.

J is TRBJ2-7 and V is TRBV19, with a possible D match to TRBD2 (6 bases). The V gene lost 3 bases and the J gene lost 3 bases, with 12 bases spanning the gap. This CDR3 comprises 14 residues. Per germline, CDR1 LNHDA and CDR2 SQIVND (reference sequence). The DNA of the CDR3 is TGTGCCAGTAGTATTCAGCGGGCCGACTACGAGCAGTACTTC. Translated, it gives CASSIQRADYEQYF.

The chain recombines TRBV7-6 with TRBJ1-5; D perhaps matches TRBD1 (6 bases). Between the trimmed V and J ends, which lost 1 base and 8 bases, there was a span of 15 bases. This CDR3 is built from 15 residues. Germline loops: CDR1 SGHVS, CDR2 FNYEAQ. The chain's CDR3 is CASSLEGGVLEPQHF. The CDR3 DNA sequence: TGTGCCAGCAGCTTAGAGGGGGGCGTACTTGAGCCCCAGCATTTT. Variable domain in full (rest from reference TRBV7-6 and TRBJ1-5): GAGVSQSPRYKVTKRGQDVALRCDPISGHVSLYWYRQALGQGPEFLTYFNYEAQQDKSGLPNDRFSAERPEGSISTLTIQRTEQRDSAMYRCASSLEGGVLEPQHFGDGTRLSIL.

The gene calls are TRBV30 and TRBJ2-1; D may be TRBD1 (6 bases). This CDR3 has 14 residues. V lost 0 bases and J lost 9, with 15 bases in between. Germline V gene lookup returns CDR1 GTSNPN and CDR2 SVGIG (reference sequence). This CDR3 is CAWSVQTGLREQFF. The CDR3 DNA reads TGTGCCTGGAGTGTTCAGACAGGCTTACGTGAGCAGTTCTTC.

The CDR3 region is CASSDRGGELFF. CDR3 sequence (DNA): TGTGCCAGCAGCGACAGGGGAGGGGAGCTGTTTTTT. The chain couples TRBV13 to TRBJ2-2; TRBD1 matches 8 bases. The CDR3 has 12 residues. Unmatched junction bases numbered 1, after V lost 5 bases and J lost 8 bases. Germline CDR1 and CDR2: PRHDT and FYEKMQ (reference sequence).

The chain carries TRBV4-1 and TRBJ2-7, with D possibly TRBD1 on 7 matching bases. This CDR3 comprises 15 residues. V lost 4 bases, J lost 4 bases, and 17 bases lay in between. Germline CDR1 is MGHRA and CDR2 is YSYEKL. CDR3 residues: CASSPGGGGGYEQYF. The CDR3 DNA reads TGCGCCAGCAGCCCCGGTGGAGGGGGCGGGTACGAGCAGTACTTC.

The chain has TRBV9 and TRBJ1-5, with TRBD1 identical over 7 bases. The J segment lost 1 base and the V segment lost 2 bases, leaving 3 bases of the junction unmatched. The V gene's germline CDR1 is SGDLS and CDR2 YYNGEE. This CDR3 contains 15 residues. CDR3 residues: CASSVEGASNQPQHF. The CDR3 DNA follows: TGTGCCAGCAGCGTTGAGGGGGCCAGCAATCAGCCCCAGCATTTT.

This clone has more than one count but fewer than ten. The CDR3: CASSSTESYEQYF. The CDR3 coding sequence is TGTGCCAGCAGCTCGACGGAATCCTACGAGCAGTACTTC. J is TRBJ2-7 and V is TRBV7-2; D not resolved. The CDR3 consists of 13 residues. CDR1 is SGHTA and CDR2 is FQGNSA in the germline V gene. The germline V and J ends were trimmed by 4 bases and 1 base, with 8 bases remaining between them.

The DNA of the CDR3 is TGCGCCAGCAGCCGCGATGGCGCCGGGAACACTGAAGCTTTCTTT. Its translation: CASSRDGAGNTEAFF. This chain joins TRBV4-1 and TRBJ1-1; no clear D gene. Trimming stripped 4 bases from V and 1 base from J, with 13 bases between. Germline V gives CDR1 MGHRA, CDR2 YSYEKL. The CDR3 has 15 amino acids.

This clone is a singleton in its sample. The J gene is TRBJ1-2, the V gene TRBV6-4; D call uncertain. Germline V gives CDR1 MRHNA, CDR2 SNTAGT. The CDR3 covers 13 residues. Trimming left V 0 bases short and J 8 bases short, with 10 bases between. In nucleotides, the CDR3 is TGTGCCAGCAGTGACTCTGAGGGTTTGGGCTACACCTTC. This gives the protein CASSDSEGLGYTF.